These 16 T cell receptor beta chains originate from one sample sequenced in a study of beta chain features in type 1 diabetes. Expressed TCRB transcripts were sequenced after all isolated RNA was converted to cDNA. Sequenced by immunoSEQ multiplex PCR; TCRdb stores in-frame clones only, minus some. The table has 390,000 or so clones, roughly 14% seen once. The source material was naive CD4+ T cells from blood. These receptors were obtained from a man between 25 and 39 years old in good health.

This chain connects TRBV29-1 to TRBJ1-1; D possibly corresponds to TRBD1 (6 bases). Germline-derived CDR1 and CDR2 are SQVTM and ANQGSEA. The CDR3 loop spans 13 amino acids. Trimming took 6 bases from V and 0 from J, leaving 11 bases between them. The DNA for the CDR3 is TGCAGCGTAGGACAGAGCATGAACACTGAAGCTTTCTTT. Encoded protein: CSVGQSMNTEAFF. Supplemented by reference TRBV29-1 and TRBJ1-1, the full variable domain reads SAVISQKPSRDICQRGTSLTIQCQVDSQVTMMFWYRQQPGQSLTLIATANQGSEATYESGFVIDKFPISRPNLTFSTLTVSNMSPEDSSIYLCSVGQSMNTEAFFGQGTRLTVV.

The V gene is TRBV7-9, the J gene TRBJ1-1; TRBD1 matches at 7 bases. Germline V lookup: CDR1 SEHNR, CDR2 FQNEAQ (reference sequence). This CDR3 spans 15 amino acids. V trimming: 6 bases; J trimming: 3 bases; junction bases outside the gene matches: 10. CDR3 sequence reads: CASREYRGGDTEAFF. DNA for the CDR3: TGTGCCAGCAGGGAGTACAGGGGAGGTGACACTGAAGCTTTCTTT.

This clone was seen many times. The CDR3 coding sequence is TGCGCCAGCAGTCCCGAGCGGGACCAAGAGACCCAGTACTTC. It yields the protein CASSPERDQETQYF. The chain is built from TRBV23-1 and TRBJ2-5, with D possibly matching TRBD2 (6 bases). TRBV23-1 is sorted into the ORF group, with uncertain function. The V end lost 4 bases, the J end lost 0 bases, and 9 bases lay between the germline ends. The CDR3 is made up of 14 amino acids.

The chain is built from TRBV18 and TRBJ2-1, with 8 bases lining up with TRBD1. CDR1 is KGHSH, CDR2 LQKENI, per germline. V was pared by 10 bases and J by 6 bases, with 14 bases of the junction left unmatched. This CDR3 has 15 residues. The CDR3, as DNA: TGTGCCACCTCTTCCGTGGACAGGGTAGTCAATGAGCAGTTCTTC. Protein sequence: CATSSVDRVVNEQFF.

The V gene is TRBV7-9, the J gene TRBJ2-2; D is possibly TRBD1 (6 bases). The germline V gene encodes CDR1 SEHNR and CDR2 FQNEAQ (reference sequence). CDR3 length equals 14 residues. Trimming took 1 base from V and 3 from J, leaving 6 bases between them. This CDR3 is CASSLDRDTGELFF. CDR3 bases: TGTGCCAGCAGCTTAGACAGGGACACCGGGGAGCTGTTTTTT.

This rearrangement joins TRBV29-1 to TRBJ2-7; 7 bases fit TRBD1. The CDR3 has 12 amino acids. The V segment lost 7 bases and the J segment 3 bases; nucleotides outside the gene matches: 6. Germline CDR1 reads SQVTM; CDR2 reads ANQGSEA. CDR3 sequence: CSAGQEDYEQYF. CDR3 DNA: TGCAGCGCCGGACAGGAAGACTACGAGCAGTACTTC.

The chain couples TRBV29-1 to TRBJ1-2, with D unresolved. V lost 5 bases and J 7 bases, leaving 17 bases between the germline ends. The CDR3 runs to 13 residues. Germline V lookup: CDR1 SQVTM, CDR2 ANQGSEA. The CDR3 sequence is CSVLGPFEGGYTF. DNA of the CDR3: TGCAGCGTTTTGGGCCCATTTGAGGGTGGCTACACCTTC.

This clone has just a few counts. The V call is TRBV5-1, the J call TRBJ1-1; 7 nucleotides align to TRBD1. Germline assignment: CDR1 SGHRS and CDR2 YFSETQ. Trimming took 4 bases from V and 1 from J; bases not matched to a gene: 4. This CDR3 has 14 residues. The CDR3 nucleotides are TGCGCCAGCAGCCCACAGGGGCGGAACACTGAAGCTTTCTTT. Protein: CASSPQGRNTEAFF.

Only a few counts were recorded for this clone. The chain combines TRBV10-3 with TRBJ2-7; 7 nucleotides line up with TRBD1. Germline V gene sequence: CDR1 ENHRY, CDR2 SYGVKD. Germline trimming cut 4 bases from V and 11 bases from J; bases unmatched to any gene: 5. The CDR3 runs to 11 residues. CDR3 protein: CAISVPGQKYF. CDR3 sequence (DNA): TGTGCCATCAGTGTACCGGGACAGAAGTACTTC.

V usage is TRBV19 and J usage is TRBJ2-1; 10 nucleotides align to TRBD1. CDR1 and CDR2 (germline): LNHDA, SQIVND (reference sequence). CDR3 length: 13 residues. The trim removed 6 bases at V and 8 bases at J, leaving 4 bases unmatched. CDR3 coding DNA: TGTGCCAGTAGCAGAGACAGGGGGCATGAGCAGTTCTTC. It specifies CASSRDRGHEQFF. Drawing the rest from reference TRBV19 and TRBJ2-1, the complete variable domain is DGGITQSPKYLFRKEGQNVTLSCEQNLNHDAMYWYRQDPGQGLRLIYYSQIVNDFQKGDIAEGYSVSREKKESFPLTVTSAQKNPTAFYLCASSRDRGHEQFFGPGTRLTVL.

This clone was recorded a few times. V usage is TRBV7-2 and J usage is TRBJ2-1; D is uncertain. The V end was cut by 4 bases, the J end by 5 bases, with 12 bases between. Germline values: CDR1 SGHTA, CDR2 FQGNSA. The CDR3 is 14 residues long. This CDR3 reads CASSSRLGNNEQFF. DNA for the CDR3: TGTGCCAGCAGCTCCCGTTTGGGGAACAATGAGCAGTTCTTC.

This clone was seen a handful of times. The rearrangement joins TRBV5-1 to TRBJ2-1; the D gene is possibly TRBD1 (6 bases). V lost 4 bases and J 7 bases, leaving 18 bases between the germline ends. Germline V gene sequence: CDR1 SGHRS, CDR2 YFSETQ. There are 15 residues in the CDR3. Here the CDR3 reads CASSLIAGRGNEQFF. CDR3 nucleotides: TGCGCCAGCAGCCTTATTGCTGGTAGGGGGAATGAGCAGTTCTTC.

The chain links TRBV11-2 to TRBJ2-3, with D perhaps TRBD1 (5 bases). Germline V gene lookup returns CDR1 SGHAT and CDR2 FQNNGV. This CDR3 region has 15 residues. V was clipped by 7 bases and J by 0 bases, with 14 bases between them. Here the CDR3 DNA reads TGTGCCAGCAAGACTGGGGCAGGGAGCACAGATACGCAGTATTTT. Translated, it gives CASKTGAGSTDTQYF.

The genes are TRBV5-4 and TRBJ2-5; 9 bases agree with TRBD2. The CDR3 is made up of 18 amino acids. CDR1 SGHNT and CDR2 YYREEE come from the germline V gene (reference sequence). J was trimmed by 5 bases and V by 4 bases; bases with no gene match: 18. CDR3 sequence: CASSTSVVGSGSVETQYF. For the CDR3, the DNA is TGTGCCAGCAGCACCAGTGTAGTGGGTAGCGGGAGTGTGGAGACCCAGTACTTC.

This clone came up a few times. The chain couples TRBV30 to TRBJ2-3; D not certain. Germline V gene data show CDR1 as GTSNPN and CDR2 as SVGIG (reference sequence). There are 13 residues in the CDR3. Trimming shortened V by 1 base and J by 3 bases, and 8 bases separated the two germline ends. The CDR3 DNA reads TGTGCCTGGAGTGGGGGTAGGACAGATACGCAGTATTTT. Its translation: CAWSGGRTDTQYF.

V and J are TRBV7-9 and TRBJ2-3, with D tentatively TRBD1 or TRBD2 (5 bases each). From germline, CDR1 is SEHNR and CDR2 FQNEAQ (reference sequence). V was shortened by 4 bases and J by 7 bases, with 15 bases between the two germline ends. The CDR3 has 14 residues. The CDR3 here is CASSSYLGTNTQYF. The CDR3 coding sequence is TGTGCCAGCAGCTCTTACTTAGGGACGAATACGCAGTATTTT.